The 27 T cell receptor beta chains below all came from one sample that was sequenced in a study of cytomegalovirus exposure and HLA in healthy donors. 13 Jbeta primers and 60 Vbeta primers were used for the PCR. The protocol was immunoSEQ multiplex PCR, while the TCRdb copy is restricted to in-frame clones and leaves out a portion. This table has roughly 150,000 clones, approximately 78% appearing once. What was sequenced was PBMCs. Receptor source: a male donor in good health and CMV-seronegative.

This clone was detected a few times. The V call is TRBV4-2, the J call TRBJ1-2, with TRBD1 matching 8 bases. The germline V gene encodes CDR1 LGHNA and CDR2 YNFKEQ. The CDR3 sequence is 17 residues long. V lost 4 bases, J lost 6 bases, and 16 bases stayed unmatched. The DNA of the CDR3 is TGTGCCAGCAGCCTCACCCGCGGACAGGGCCACCCCCATGGCTACACCTTC. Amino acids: CASSLTRGQGHPHGYTF.

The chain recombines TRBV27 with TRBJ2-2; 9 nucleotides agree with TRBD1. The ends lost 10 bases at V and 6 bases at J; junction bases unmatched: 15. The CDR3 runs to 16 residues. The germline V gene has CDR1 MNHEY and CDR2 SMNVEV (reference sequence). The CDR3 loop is CAILGSGQGVAGELFF. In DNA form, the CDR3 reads TGTGCCATCCTAGGCTCGGGACAGGGAGTCGCCGGGGAGCTGTTTTTT.

This chain's CDR3 is CASSPYQEYLSGNTIYF. Here the CDR3 DNA reads TGTGCCAGCTCACCGTACCAGGAATACCTCTCTGGAAACACCATATATTTT. The chain carries TRBV18 and TRBJ1-3; no definite D call. This CDR3 is built from 17 residues. V gave up 3 bases and J gave up 0 bases, with 15 bases separating them. The germline V gene encodes CDR1 KGHSH and CDR2 LQKENI. Supplemented by reference TRBV18 and TRBJ1-3, the full variable domain reads NAGVMQNPRHLVRRRGQEARLRCSPMKGHSHVYWYRQLPEEGLKFMVYLQKENIIDESGMPKERFSAEFPKEGPSILRIQQVVRGDSAAYFCASSPYQEYLSGNTIYFGEGSWLTVV.

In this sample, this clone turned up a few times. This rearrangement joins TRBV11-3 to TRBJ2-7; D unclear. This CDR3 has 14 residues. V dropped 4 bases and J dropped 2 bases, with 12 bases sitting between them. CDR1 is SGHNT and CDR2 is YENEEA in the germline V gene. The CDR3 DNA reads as TGTGCCAGCAGCTCCGGAACTGGGCCCTACGAGCAGTACTTC. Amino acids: CASSSGTGPYEQYF. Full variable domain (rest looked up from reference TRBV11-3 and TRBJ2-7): EAGVVQSPRYKIIEKKQPVAFWCNPISGHNTLYWYLQNLGQGPELLIRYENEEAVDDSQLPKDRFSAERLKGVDSTLKIQPAELGDSAVYLCASSSGTGPYEQYFGPGTRLTVT.

CDR3 nucleotide sequence: TGTGCCAGCAGCTTAGAGTCAGCGGGAGGGCCTTACGAGCAGTACTTC. Protein sequence: CASSLESAGGPYEQYF. The rearrangement uses TRBV13 and TRBJ2-5; 10 bases are a match to TRBD2. The J call may be wrong; the DNA end is better matched by TRBJ2-7. This CDR3 region has 16 residues. Germline lookup yields CDR1 PRHDT and CDR2 FYEKMQ (reference sequence).

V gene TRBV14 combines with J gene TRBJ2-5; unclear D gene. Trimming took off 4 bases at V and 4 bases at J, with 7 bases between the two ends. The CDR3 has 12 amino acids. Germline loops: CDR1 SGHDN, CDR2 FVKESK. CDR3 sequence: CASSRVGETQYF. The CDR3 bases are TGTGCCAGCAGCCGAGTCGGAGAGACCCAGTACTTC.

The CDR3 spells CASSMSTGGAQPQHF. CDR3 in DNA: TGTGCCAGTAGTATGTCCACAGGGGGCGCGCAGCCCCAGCATTTT. V usage is TRBV19 and J usage is TRBJ1-5, with TRBD1 identical over 9 bases. Trimming cost V 3 bases and J 7 bases; bases outside gene matches: 7. The CDR3 sequence is 15 residues long. The germline gives CDR1 LNHDA, CDR2 SQIVND (reference sequence).

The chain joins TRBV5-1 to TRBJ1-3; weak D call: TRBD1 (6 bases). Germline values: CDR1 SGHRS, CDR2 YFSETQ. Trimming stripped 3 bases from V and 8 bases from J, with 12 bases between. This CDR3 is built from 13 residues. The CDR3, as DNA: TGCGCCAGCAGCTCCCAGGACAGTGACACCATATATTTT. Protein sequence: CASSSQDSDTIYF.

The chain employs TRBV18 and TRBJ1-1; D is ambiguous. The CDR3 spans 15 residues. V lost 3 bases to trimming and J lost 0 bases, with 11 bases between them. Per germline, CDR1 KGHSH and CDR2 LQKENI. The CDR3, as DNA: TGTGCCAGCTCACCTCTAGTAGGTGTGAACACTGAAGCTTTCTTT. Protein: CASSPLVGVNTEAFF. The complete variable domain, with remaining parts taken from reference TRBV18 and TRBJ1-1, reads NAGVMQNPRHLVRRRGQEARLRCSPMKGHSHVYWYRQLPEEGLKFMVYLQKENIIDESGMPKERFSAEFPKEGPSILRIQQVVRGDSAAYFCASSPLVGVNTEAFFGQGTRLTVV.

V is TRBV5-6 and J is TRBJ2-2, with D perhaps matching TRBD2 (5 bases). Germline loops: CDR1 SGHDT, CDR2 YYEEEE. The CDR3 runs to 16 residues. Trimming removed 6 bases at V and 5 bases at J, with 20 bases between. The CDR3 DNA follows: TGTGCCAGCACAAATCACGAGGGATTGAGGACCGGGGAGCTGTTTTTT. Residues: CASTNHEGLRTGELFF.

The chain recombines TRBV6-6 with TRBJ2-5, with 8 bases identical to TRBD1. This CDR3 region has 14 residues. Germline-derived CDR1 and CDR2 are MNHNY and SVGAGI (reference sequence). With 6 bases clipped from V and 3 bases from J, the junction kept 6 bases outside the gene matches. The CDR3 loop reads CASRDRVDEETQYF. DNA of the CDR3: TGTGCCAGCAGGGACAGGGTCGATGAAGAGACCCAGTACTTC.

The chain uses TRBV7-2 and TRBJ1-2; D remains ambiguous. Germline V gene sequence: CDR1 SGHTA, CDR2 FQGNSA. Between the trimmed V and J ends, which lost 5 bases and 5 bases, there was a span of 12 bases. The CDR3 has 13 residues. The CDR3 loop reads CASSQEVGYGYTF. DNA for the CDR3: TGTGCCAGCAGCCAGGAGGTTGGGTATGGCTACACCTTC. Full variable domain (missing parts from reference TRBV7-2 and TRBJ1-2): GAGVSQSPSNKVTEKGKDVELRCDPISGHTALYWYRQSLGQGLEFLIYFQGNSAPDKSGLPSDRFSAERTGGSVSTLTIQRTQQEDSAVYLCASSQEVGYGYTFGSGTRLTVV.

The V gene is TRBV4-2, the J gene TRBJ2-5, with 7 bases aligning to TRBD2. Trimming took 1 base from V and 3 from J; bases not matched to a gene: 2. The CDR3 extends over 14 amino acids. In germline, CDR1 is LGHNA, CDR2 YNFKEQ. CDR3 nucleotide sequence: TGTGCCAGCAGCCAAGGGGGAGGGGAAGAGACCCAGTACTTC. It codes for CASSQGGGEETQYF.

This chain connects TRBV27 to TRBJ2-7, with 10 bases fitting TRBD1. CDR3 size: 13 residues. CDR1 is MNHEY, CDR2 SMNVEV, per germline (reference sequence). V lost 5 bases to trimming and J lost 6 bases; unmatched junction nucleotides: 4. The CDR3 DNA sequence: TGTGCCAGCAGTCGACGGGACAGGGGCGAGCAGTACTTC. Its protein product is CASSRRDRGEQYF.

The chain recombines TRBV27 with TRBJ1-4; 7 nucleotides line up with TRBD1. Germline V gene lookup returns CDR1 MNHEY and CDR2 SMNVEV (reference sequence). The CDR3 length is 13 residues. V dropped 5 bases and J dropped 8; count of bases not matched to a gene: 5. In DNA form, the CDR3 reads TGTGCCAGCAGTACCCGGGACAGAGAAAAACTGTTTTTT. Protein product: CASSTRDREKLFF.

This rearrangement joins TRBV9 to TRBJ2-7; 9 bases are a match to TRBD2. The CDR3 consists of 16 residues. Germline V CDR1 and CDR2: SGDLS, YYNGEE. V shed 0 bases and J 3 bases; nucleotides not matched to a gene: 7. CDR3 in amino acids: CASSVGGSGGIYEQYF. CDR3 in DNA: TGTGCCAGCAGCGTAGGAGGGAGCGGGGGGATCTACGAGCAGTACTTC.

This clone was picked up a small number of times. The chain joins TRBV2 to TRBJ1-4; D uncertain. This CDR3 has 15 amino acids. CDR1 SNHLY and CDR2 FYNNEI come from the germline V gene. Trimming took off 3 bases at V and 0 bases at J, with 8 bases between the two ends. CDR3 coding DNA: TGTGCCAGCAGTGAGGTGGGAGCAACTAATGAAAAACTGTTTTTT. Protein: CASSEVGATNEKLFF.

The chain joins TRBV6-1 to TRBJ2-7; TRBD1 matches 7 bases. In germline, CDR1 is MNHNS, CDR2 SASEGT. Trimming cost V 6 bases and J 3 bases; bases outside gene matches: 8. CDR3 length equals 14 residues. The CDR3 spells CASSWDRPIYEQYF. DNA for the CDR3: TGTGCCAGCAGCTGGGACAGACCCATCTACGAGCAGTACTTC.

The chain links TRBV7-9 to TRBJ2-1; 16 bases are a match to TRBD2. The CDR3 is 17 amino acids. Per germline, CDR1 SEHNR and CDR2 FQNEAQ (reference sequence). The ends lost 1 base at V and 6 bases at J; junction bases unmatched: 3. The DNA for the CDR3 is TGTGCCAGCAGCTTAGGGGGGACTAGCGGGAGGGGCAATGAGCAGTTCTTC. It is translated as CASSLGGTSGRGNEQFF. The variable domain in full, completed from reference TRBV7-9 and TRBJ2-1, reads DTGVSQNPRHKITKRGQNVTFRCDPISEHNRLYWYRQTLGQGPEFLTYFQNEAQLEKSRLLSDRFSAERPKGSFSTLEIQRTEQGDSAMYLCASSLGGTSGRGNEQFFGPGTRLTVL.

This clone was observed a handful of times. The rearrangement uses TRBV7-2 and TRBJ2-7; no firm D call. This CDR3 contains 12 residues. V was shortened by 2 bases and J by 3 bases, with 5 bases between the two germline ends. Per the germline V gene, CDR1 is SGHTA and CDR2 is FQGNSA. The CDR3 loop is CASSLSVYEQYF. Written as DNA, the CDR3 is TGTGCCAGCAGCTTATCTGTCTACGAGCAGTACTTC.

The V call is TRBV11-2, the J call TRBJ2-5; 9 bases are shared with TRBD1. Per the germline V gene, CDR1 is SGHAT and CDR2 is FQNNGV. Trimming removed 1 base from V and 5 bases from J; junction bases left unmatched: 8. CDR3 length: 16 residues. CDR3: CASSLVGTGNFETQYF. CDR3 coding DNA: TGTGCCAGCAGCTTAGTGGGGACAGGGAATTTCGAGACCCAGTACTTC.

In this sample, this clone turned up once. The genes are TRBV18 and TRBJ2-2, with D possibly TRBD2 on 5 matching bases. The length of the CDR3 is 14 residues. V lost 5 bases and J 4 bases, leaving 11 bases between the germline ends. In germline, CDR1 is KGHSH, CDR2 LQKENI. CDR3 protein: CASSEGSVTGELFF. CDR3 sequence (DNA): TGTGCCAGCTCAGAAGGGAGTGTCACCGGGGAGCTGTTTTTT.

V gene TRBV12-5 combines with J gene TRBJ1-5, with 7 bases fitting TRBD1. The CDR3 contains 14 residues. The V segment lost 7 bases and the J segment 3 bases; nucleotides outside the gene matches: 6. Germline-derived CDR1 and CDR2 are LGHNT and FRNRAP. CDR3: CASANDRVNQPQHF. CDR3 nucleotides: TGTGCTAGTGCCAATGACAGGGTCAATCAGCCCCAGCATTTT.

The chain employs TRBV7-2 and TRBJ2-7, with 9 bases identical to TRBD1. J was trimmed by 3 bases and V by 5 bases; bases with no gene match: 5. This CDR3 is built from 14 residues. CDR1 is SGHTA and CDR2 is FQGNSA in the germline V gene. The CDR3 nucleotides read TGTGCCAGCAGCGGGACAGGGACCCTCTACGAGCAGTACTTC. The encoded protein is CASSGTGTLYEQYF.

The CDR3 spells CASSYVVRDEQFF. The DNA for the CDR3 is TGTGCCAGCAGTTACGTGGTCCGGGATGAGCAGTTCTTC. This rearrangement joins TRBV6-5 to TRBJ2-1; D remains unclear. Germline-derived CDR1 and CDR2 are MNHEY and SVGAGI. The CDR3 loop spans 13 amino acids. Deletions cut 2 bases from V and 8 bases from J, with 10 bases between.

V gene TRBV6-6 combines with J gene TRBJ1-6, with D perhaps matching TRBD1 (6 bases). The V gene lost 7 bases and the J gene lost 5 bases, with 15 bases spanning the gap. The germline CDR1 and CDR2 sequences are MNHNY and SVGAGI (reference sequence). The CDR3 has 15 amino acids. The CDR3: CASILDNRDNSPLHF. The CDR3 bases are TGTGCCAGCATCCTGGACAACAGGGATAATTCACCCCTCCACTTT.

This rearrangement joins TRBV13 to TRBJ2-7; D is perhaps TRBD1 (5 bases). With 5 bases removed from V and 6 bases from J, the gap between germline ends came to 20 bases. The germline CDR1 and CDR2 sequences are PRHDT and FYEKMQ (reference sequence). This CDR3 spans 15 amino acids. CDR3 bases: TGTGCCAGCAGCGGGGCTGGGCCCCCCTCCCGCGAGCAGTACTTC. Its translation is CASSGAGPPSREQYF.